What follows is one T cell receptor (beta chain) and its context. Its specificity is unknown. These data originate in a study of CD4 T cells in relation to SARS-CoV-2 and coronaviruses. The CDR3 is 14 residues long. Germline CDR1 and CDR2: WSHSY and SAAADI. The V segment lost 6 bases and the J segment 4 bases; nucleotides outside the gene matches: 3. The unexposed donors gave CD4+ T cells in about 2010-2019, prior to COVID-19. Isolation of CD4+ T cells took place after about 9 days in culture. Only in-frame clones appear in the TCRdb table, and some are missing; sequencing was by immunoSEQ multiplex PCR. This table has about 19,000 clones, roughly 80% appearing once.

The chain carries TRBV10-2 and TRBJ2-2; 9 bases match TRBD1. This receptor was identified in a human donor in good health. Sequencing input: CD4+ T cells from PBMCs, cultured in vitro. The CDR3 nucleotides are TGCGCCAGCAGAACAGGGGGCAGCACCGGGGAGCTGTTTTTT. Residues: CASRTGGSTGELFF.